The T cell receptor (beta chain) under discussion was sequenced for a study of T-cell memory formation after mild COVID-19. Study observations and caveats: A second wave of clones peaked on day 37, and their SARS-CoV-2 specificity went unconfirmed. Within pre-infection memory, some responding clones were found, suggesting cross-reactive memory joined.

TCRdb reanalysed the 5' RACE reads using MiXCR and keeps one entry per CDR3 protein. Of nearly 350,000 distinct CDR3 sequences listed, 13% are singletons. This clonotype was picked up a small number of times. The target antigen is unknown. One junction end disagrees with the germline gene, perhaps due to a read error. Germline CDR1 and CDR2: SSHAT and FNYEAQ (reference sequence). This CDR3 region has 14 residues. The receptor was derived from a man in his late teens or twenties who had mild COVID-19 (a few samples of this study predate the infection). Cell type and time point are not known. This chain connects TRBV7-7 to TRBJ2-5, with TRBD2 matching over 10 bases. The sequencing input was PBMCs or a T cell subset sorted from them (not recorded which). The CDR3, as DNA: TGTGCTAGCAGCCCGGGACTAGCGAAAGAGACCCAGTACTTC. Its translation is CASSPGLAKETQYF.